These 9 T cell receptor beta chains came from one sample sequenced in a study of Tregs in tolerant kidney transplant recipients. TCRdb keeps only in-frame clones here, not all; method: immunoSEQ multiplex PCR. The table has about 120,000 clones, about 90% seen once; the top ten hold approximately 0.54%. The source material was CD4+ T cells from blood. The source is a human donor in good health.

The chain combines TRBV7-9 with TRBJ2-7; D gene unclear. Germline V gene data show CDR1 as SEHNR and CDR2 as FQNEAQ (reference sequence). Trimming removed 5 bases from V and 3 bases from J, with 11 bases in between. The CDR3 length is 13 residues. The CDR3 DNA is TGTGCCAGCAGCCTCACAGAGAGCTACGAGCAGTACTTC. It codes for CASSLTESYEQYF.

This clone was picked up many times. The V call is TRBV7-9, the J call TRBJ1-2; tentative D call: TRBD1 (6 bases). The CDR3 has 13 residues. Germline V gene sequence: CDR1 SEHNR, CDR2 FQNEAQ (reference sequence). V was cut by 2 bases and J by 4 bases, with 8 bases left in between. In DNA form, the CDR3 reads TGTGCCAGCAGCTTACAGGGGACCTATGGCTACACCTTC. It encodes CASSLQGTYGYTF.

The chain joins TRBV5-1 to TRBJ2-1; TRBD2 aligns across 10 bases. The CDR3 totals 15 residues. J was trimmed by 1 base and V by 4 bases; bases with no gene match: 2. The germline V gene has CDR1 SGHRS and CDR2 YFSETQ. This CDR3 is CASSASGSSYNEQFF. The CDR3 nucleotides read TGCGCCAGCAGCGCTAGCGGGAGTTCCTACAATGAGCAGTTCTTC.

V usage is TRBV7-2 and J usage is TRBJ2-1; D is uncertain. Per the germline V gene, CDR1 is SGHTA and CDR2 is FQGNSA. V shed 3 bases and J shed 2 bases, with 8 bases lying between them. The CDR3 totals 14 residues. As DNA, the CDR3 is TGTGCCAGCAGCTTCGGGCCGACCTACAATGAGCAGTTCTTC. Translation: CASSFGPTYNEQFF.

The CDR3 DNA sequence: TGCGCCAGCAGTGAGTCCGGGACTAGCGGGAGAGAGACCCAGTACTTC. This encodes CASSESGTSGRETQYF. The genes are TRBV10-1 and TRBJ2-5; 14 bases fit TRBD2. The germline V gene encodes CDR1 WNHNN and CDR2 SYGVQD (reference sequence). This CDR3 has 16 residues. The V and J ends lost 0 bases and 4 bases, in that order; junction bases with no gene match: 1.

The chain employs TRBV7-6 and TRBJ1-1; no firm D call. V was trimmed by 1 base and J by 4 bases, leaving 13 bases between them. CDR3 length: 15 amino acids. Per the germline V gene, CDR1 is SGHVS and CDR2 is FNYEAQ. This CDR3 is CASSLGSQALTEAFF. The CDR3 DNA follows: TGTGCCAGCAGCTTAGGCAGCCAAGCCCTCACTGAAGCTTTCTTT.

The rearrangement uses TRBV15 and TRBJ1-2; D is possibly TRBD1 (6 bases). CDR3 length equals 16 residues. In germline, CDR1 is LNHNV, CDR2 YYDKDF (reference sequence). The V and J ends lost 3 bases and 1 base respectively, with 15 bases between them. CDR3 region: CATSSGGQILNYGYTF. DNA for the CDR3: TGTGCCACCAGCAGCGGAGGACAGATCCTTAACTATGGCTACACCTTC.

The chain uses TRBV5-4 and TRBJ1-4; D not resolved. CDR1 and CDR2 from the germline V gene are SGHNT and YYREEE (reference sequence). V was pared by 0 bases and J by 1 base, with 4 bases between. This CDR3 is 14 amino acids long. In DNA form, the CDR3 reads TGTGCCAGCAGCTTGGGGCTAACTAATGAAAAACTGTTTTTT. Its protein product is CASSLGLTNEKLFF.

The chain combines TRBV5-6 with TRBJ2-1; D unresolved. Germline V lookup: CDR1 SGHDT, CDR2 YYEEEE. The CDR3 runs 15 residues. Trimming stripped 2 bases from V and 8 bases from J, with 17 bases between. CDR3 in amino acids: CASSFSGGGFYEQFF. CDR3 DNA sequence: TGTGCCAGCAGCTTCTCCGGCGGTGGTTTCTATGAGCAGTTCTTC.